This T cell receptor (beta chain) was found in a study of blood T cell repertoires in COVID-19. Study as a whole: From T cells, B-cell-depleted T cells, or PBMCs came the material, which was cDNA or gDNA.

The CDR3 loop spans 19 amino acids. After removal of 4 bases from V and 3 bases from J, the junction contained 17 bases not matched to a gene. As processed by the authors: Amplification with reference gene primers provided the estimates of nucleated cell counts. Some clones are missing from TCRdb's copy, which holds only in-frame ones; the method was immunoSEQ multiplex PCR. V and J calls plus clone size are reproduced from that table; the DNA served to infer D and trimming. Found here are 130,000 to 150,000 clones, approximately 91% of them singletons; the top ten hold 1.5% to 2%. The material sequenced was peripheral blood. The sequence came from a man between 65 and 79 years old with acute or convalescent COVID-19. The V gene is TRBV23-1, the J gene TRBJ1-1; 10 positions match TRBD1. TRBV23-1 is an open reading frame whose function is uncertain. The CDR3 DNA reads TGCGCCAGCAGTCCTCATCGGGACAGGGGATTGGGGTTGGACACTGAAGCTTTCTTT. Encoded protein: CASSPHRDRGLGLDTEAFF.